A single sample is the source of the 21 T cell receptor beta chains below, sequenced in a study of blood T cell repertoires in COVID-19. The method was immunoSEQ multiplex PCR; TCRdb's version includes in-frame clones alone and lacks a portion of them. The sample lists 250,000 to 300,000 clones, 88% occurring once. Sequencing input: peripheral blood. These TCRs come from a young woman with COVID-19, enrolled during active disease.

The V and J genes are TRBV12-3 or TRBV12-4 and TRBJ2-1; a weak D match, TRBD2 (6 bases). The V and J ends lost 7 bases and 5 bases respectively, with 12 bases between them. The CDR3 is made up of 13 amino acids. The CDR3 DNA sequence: TGTGCCAGCACACCGGGACTTCACAATGAGCAGTTCTTC. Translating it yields CASTPGLHNEQFF.

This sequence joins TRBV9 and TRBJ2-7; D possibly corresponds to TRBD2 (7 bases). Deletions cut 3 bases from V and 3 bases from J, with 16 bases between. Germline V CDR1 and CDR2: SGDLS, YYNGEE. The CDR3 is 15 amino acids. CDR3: CASSASAGHYYEQYF. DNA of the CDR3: TGTGCCAGCAGCGCCTCAGCGGGACATTACTACGAGCAGTACTTC. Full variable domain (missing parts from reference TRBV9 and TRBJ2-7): DSGVTQTPKHLITATGQRVTLRCSPRSGDLSVYWYQQSLDQGLQFLIQYYNGEERAKGNILERFSAQQFPDLHSELNLSSLELGDSALYFCASSASAGHYYEQYFGPGTRLTVT.

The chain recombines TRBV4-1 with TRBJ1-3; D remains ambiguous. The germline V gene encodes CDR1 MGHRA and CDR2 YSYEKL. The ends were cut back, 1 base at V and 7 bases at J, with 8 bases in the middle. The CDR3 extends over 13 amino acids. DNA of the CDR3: TGCGCCAGCAGCCAAGGTGGAGCCAACACCATATATTTT. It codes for CASSQGGANTIYF.

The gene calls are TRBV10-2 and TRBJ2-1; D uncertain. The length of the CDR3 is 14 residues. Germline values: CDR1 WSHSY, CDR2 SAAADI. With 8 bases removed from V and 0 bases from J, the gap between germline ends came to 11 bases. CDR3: CASSTTSSYNEQFF. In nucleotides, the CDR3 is TGCGCCAGCTCCACAACAAGCTCCTACAATGAGCAGTTCTTC.

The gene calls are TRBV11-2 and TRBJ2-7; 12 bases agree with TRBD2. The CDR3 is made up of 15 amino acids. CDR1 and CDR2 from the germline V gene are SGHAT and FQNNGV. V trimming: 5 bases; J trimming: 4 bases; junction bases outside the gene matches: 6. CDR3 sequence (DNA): TGTGCCAGCAGCCCCGGGACTAGCGGGCGTTACGAGCAGTACTTC. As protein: CASSPGTSGRYEQYF.

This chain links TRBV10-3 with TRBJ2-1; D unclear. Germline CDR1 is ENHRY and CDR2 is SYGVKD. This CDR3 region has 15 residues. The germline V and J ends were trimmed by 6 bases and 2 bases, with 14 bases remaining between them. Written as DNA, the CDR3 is TGTGCCATCAGCAATCCTACCGGTGCCTACAATGAGCAGTTCTTC. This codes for CAISNPTGAYNEQFF.

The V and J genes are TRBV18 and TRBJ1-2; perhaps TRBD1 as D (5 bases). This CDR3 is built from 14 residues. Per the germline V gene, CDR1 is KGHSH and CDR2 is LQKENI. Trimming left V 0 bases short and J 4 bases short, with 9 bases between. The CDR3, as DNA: TGTGCCAGCTCACCACCGGGGGGAGGCTATGGCTACACCTTC. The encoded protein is CASSPPGGGYGYTF.

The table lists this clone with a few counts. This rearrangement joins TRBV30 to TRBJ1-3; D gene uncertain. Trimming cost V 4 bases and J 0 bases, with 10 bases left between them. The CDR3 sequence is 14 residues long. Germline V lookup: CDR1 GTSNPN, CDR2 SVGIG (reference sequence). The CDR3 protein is CAWTQFNSGNTIYF. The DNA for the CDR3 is TGTGCCTGGACCCAATTCAACTCTGGAAACACCATATATTTT.

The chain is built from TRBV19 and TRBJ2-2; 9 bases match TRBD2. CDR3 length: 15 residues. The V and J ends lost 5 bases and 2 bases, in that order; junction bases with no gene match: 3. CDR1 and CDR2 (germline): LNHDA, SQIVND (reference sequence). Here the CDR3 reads CASSAGLANTGELFF. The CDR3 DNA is TGTGCCAGTAGTGCGGGACTAGCCAACACCGGGGAGCTGTTTTTT.

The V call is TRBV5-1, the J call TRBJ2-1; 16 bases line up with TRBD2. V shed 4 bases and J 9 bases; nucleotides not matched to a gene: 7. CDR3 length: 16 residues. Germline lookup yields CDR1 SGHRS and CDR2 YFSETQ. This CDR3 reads CASSRGLAGGESEQFF. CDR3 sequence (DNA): TGCGCCAGCAGCCGGGGACTAGCGGGAGGGGAAAGTGAGCAGTTCTTC.

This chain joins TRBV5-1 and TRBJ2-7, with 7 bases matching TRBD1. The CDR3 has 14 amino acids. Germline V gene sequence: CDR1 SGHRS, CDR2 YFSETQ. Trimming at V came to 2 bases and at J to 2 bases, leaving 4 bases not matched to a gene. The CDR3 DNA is TGCGCCAGCAGCTTACAGGGGTCTCCCTACGAGCAGTACTTC. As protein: CASSLQGSPYEQYF.

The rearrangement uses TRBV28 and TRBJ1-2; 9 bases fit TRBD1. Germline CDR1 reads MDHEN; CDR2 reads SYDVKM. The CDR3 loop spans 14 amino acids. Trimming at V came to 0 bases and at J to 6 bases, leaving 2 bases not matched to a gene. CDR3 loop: CASSLWDRGDGYTF. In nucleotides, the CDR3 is TGTGCCAGCAGTTTATGGGACAGGGGAGATGGCTACACCTTC.

The chain's CDR3 is CASSERTGGDIQYF. CDR3 DNA sequence: TGTGCCAGCAGTGAAAGGACAGGGGGGGACATTCAGTACTTC. The chain recombines TRBV2 with TRBJ2-4; 10 bases align to TRBD1. The trim removed 2 bases at V and 8 bases at J, leaving 3 bases unmatched. The CDR3 sequence is 14 residues long. CDR1 and CDR2 (germline): SNHLY, FYNNEI.

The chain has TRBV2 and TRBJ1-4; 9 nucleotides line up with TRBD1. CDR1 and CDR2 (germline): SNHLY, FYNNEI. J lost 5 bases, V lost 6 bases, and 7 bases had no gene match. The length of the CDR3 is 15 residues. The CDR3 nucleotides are TGTGCCAGCAGACGGACAGGGGTCGGAAATGAAAAACTGTTTTTT. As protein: CASRRTGVGNEKLFF.

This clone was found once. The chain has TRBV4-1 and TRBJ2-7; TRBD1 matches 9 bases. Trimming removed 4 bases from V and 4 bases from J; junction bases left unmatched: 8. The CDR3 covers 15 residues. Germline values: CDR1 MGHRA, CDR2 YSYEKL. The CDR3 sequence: CASSPRQGGSYEQYF. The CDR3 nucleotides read TGCGCCAGCAGCCCCAGACAGGGGGGGTCTTACGAGCAGTACTTC.

CDR3 nucleotide sequence: TGTGCCATCAGTGAGGGCGGAAGGGGGCAGGACTATGGCTACACCTTC. As protein: CAISEGGRGQDYGYTF. This chain links TRBV10-3 with TRBJ1-2; 7 positions agree with TRBD1. The CDR3 totals 16 residues. CDR1 and CDR2 from the germline V gene are ENHRY and SYGVKD. Losses at the gene ends were 2 bases for V and 3 bases for J; bases not matched to a gene: 9.

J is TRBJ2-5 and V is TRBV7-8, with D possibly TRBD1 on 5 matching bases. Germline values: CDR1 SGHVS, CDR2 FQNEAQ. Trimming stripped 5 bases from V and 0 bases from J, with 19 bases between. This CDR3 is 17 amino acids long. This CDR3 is CASSPPDRAWYQETQYF. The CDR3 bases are TGTGCCAGCAGCCCCCCTGACAGAGCCTGGTACCAAGAGACCCAGTACTTC.

CDR3 coding DNA: TGTGCCAGCAAGGAGGCCCAAGAGACCCAGTACTTC. Its protein product is CASKEAQETQYF. The chain uses TRBV28 and TRBJ2-5, with D perhaps matching TRBD2 (5 bases). V was clipped by 7 bases and J by 1 base, with 7 bases between them. There are 12 residues in the CDR3. Germline V gene sequence: CDR1 MDHEN, CDR2 SYDVKM.

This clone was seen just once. CDR3 region: CASRYDLTLVEQYF. For the CDR3, the DNA is TGTGCCAGCAGATATGACCTTACGCTAGTAGAGCAGTACTTC. The chain employs TRBV5-4 and TRBJ2-7; D uncertain. The CDR3 runs to 14 residues. The germline gives CDR1 SGHNT, CDR2 YYREEE (reference sequence). Trimming left V 5 bases short and J 7 bases short, with 19 bases between.

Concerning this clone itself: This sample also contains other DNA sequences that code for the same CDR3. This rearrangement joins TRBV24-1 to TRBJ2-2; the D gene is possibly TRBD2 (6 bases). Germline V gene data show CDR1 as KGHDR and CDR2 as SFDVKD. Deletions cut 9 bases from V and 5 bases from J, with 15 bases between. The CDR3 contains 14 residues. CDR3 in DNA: TGTGCCACCGGGGCGGCGGGGTGGACCGGGGAGCTGTTTTTT. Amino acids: CATGAAGWTGELFF.

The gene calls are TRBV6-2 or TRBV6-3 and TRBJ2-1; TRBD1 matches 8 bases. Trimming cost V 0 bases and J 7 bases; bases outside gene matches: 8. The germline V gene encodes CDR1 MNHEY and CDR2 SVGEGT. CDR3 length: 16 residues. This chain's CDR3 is CASSYSSGGAENEQFF. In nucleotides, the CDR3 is TGTGCCAGCAGTTACTCTTCAGGGGGCGCGGAAAATGAGCAGTTCTTC.